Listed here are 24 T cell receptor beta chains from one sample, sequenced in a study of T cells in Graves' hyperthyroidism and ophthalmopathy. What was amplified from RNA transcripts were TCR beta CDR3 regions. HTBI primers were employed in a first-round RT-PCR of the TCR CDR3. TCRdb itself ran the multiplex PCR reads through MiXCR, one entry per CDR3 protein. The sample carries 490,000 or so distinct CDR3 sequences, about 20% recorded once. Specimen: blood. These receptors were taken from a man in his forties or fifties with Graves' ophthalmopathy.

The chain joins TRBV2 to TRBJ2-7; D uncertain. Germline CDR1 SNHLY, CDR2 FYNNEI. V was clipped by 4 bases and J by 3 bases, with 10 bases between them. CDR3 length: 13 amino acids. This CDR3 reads CASSARMSYEQYF. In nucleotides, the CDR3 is TGTGCCAGCAGTGCGCGGATGAGCTACGAGCAGTACTTC.

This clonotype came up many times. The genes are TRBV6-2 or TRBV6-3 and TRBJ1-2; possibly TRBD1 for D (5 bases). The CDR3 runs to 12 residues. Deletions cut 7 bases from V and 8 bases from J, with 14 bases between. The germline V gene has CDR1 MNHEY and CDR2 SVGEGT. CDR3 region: CASTPGIRGYTF. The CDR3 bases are TGTGCCAGCACCCCAGGGATACGGGGCTACACCTTC.

CDR3 residues: CASSLVAGVLAGELFF. The CDR3 DNA reads as TGTGCCAGCAGCTTAGTTGCGGGGGTCTTAGCCGGGGAGCTGTTTTTT. V gene TRBV7-9 combines with J gene TRBJ2-2; 7 bases agree with TRBD2. The CDR3 runs 16 residues. The V segment lost 1 base and the J segment 6 bases; nucleotides outside the gene matches: 8. Germline lookup yields CDR1 SEHNR and CDR2 FQNEAQ (reference sequence).

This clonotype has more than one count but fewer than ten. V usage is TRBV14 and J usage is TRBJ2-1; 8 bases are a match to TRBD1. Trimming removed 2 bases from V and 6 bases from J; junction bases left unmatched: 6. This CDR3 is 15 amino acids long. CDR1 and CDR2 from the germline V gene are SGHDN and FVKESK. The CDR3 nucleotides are TGTGCCAGCAGCCAACGACAGGGGATCCTCAATGAGCAGTTCTTC. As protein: CASSQRQGILNEQFF.

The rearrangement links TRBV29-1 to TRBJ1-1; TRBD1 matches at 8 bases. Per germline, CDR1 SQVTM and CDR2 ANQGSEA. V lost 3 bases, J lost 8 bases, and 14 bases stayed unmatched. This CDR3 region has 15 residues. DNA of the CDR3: TGCAGCGTTGACGGGTTTGACGGCCAGGGGGCCGAAGCTTTCTTT. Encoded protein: CSVDGFDGQGAEAFF.

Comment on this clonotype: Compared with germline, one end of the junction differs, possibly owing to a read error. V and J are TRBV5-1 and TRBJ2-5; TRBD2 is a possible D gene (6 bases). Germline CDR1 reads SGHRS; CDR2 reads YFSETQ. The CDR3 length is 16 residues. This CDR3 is CASRTGTGKGRETQYF. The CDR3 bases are TGTGCCAGCAGGACCGGGACTGGCAAGGGGAGGGAGACCCAGTACTTC.

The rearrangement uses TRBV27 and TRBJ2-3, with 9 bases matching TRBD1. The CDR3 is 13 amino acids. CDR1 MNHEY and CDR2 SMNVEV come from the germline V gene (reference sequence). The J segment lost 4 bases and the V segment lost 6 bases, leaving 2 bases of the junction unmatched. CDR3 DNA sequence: TGTGCCAGCAGGGGACAGGGCGCAGATACGCAGTATTTT. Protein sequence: CASRGQGADTQYF.

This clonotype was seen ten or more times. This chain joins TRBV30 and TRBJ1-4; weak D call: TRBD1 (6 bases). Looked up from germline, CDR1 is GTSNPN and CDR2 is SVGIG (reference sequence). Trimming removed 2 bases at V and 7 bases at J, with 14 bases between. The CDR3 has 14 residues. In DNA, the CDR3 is TGTGCCTGGAGTCCCCGACAGGACAGTGAAAAACTGTTTTTT. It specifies CAWSPRQDSEKLFF.

CDR3 DNA sequence: TGTGCCAGCAGTTTGTCCTTTCCTACAGGAGGCACTGAAGCTTTCTTT. This sequence encodes CASSLSFPTGGTEAFF. This chain joins TRBV28 and TRBJ1-1; D might be TRBD1 (5 bases). Trimming removed 3 bases at V and 4 bases at J, with 18 bases between. Germline assignment: CDR1 MDHEN and CDR2 SYDVKM. This CDR3 has 16 residues.

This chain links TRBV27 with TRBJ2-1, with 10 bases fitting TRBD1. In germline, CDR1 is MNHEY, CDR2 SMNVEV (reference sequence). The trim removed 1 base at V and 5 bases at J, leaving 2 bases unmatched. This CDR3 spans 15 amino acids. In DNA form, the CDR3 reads TGTGCCAGCAGTTTATTGGGACAGGGGAACAATGAGCAGTTCTTC. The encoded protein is CASSLLGQGNNEQFF.

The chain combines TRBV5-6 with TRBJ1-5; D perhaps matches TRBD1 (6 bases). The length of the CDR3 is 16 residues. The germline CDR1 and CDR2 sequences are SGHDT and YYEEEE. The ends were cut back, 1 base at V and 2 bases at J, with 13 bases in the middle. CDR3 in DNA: TGTGCCAGCAGCTTGTCAGGGGTTGGTGGCAATCAGCCCCAGCATTTT. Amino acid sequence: CASSLSGVGGNQPQHF.

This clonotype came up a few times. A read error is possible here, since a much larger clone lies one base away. Written as DNA, the CDR3 is TGTGCCAGCAGTTCTAGACTAGCGGGAGTAAGCACAGATACGCAGTATTTT. Translating gives CASSSRLAGVSTDTQYF. The chain combines TRBV28 with TRBJ2-3; 12 bases fit TRBD2. CDR1 and CDR2 from the germline V gene are MDHEN and SYDVKM. The ends lost 4 bases at V and 0 bases at J; junction bases unmatched: 5. The CDR3 covers 17 residues.

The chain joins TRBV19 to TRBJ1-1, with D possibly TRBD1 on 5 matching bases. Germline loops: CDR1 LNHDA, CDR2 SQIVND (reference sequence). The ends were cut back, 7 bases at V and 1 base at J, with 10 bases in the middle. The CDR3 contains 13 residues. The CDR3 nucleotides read TGTGCCAGTAATCGACAGCCGAACACTGAAGCTTTCTTT. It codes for CASNRQPNTEAFF. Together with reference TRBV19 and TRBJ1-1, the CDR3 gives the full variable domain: DGGITQSPKYLFRKEGQNVTLSCEQNLNHDAMYWYRQDPGQGLRLIYYSQIVNDFQKGDIAEGYSVSREKKESFPLTVTSAQKNPTAFYLCASNRQPNTEAFFGQGTRLTVV.

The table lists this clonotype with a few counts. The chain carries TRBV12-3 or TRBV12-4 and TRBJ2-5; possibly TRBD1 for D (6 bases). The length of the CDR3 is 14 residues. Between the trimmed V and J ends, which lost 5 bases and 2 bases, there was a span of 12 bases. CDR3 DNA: TGTGCCAGCAGTCCCGCGGACAGTCAAGAGACCCAGTACTTC. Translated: CASSPADSQETQYF.

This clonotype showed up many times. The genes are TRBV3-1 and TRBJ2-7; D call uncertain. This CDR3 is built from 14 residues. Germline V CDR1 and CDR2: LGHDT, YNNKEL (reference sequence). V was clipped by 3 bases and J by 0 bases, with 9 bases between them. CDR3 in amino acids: CASSQRRFSYEQYF. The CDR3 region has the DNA TGTGCCAGCAGCCAGAGGAGATTCTCCTACGAGCAGTACTTC.

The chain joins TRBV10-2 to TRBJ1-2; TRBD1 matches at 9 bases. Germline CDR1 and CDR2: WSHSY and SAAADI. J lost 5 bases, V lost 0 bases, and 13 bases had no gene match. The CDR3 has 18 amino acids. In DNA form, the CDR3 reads TGCGCCAGCAGTGAGTCGAAGTTGGGACAGGGAGGGAAGTATGGCTACACCTTC. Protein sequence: CASSESKLGQGGKYGYTF.

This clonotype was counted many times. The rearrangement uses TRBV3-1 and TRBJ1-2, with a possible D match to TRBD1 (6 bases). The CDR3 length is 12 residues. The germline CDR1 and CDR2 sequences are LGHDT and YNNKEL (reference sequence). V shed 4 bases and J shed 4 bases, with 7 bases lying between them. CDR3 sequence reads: CASSRQAYGYTF. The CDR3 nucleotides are TGTGCCAGCAGCCGACAGGCCTATGGCTACACCTTC.

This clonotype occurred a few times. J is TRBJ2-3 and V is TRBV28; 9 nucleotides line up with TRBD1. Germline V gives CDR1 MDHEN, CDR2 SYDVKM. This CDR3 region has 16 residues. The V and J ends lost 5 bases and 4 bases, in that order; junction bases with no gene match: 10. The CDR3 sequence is CASSPRGTGTPDTQYF. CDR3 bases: TGTGCCAGCAGTCCTCGGGGGACAGGGACGCCAGATACGCAGTATTTT.

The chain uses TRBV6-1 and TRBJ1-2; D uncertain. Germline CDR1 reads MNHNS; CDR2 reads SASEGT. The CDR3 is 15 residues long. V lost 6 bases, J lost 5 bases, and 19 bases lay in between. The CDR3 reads CASSIGRTGLYGYTF. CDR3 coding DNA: TGTGCCAGCAGCATCGGCCGGACGGGCCTTTATGGCTACACCTTC.

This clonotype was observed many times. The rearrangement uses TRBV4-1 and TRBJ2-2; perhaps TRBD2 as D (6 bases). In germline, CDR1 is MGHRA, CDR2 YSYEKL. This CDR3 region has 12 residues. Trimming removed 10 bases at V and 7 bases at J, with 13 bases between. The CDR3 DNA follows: TGCGCCACCGGAGGGGATTACGGGGAGCTGTTTTTT. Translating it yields CATGGDYGELFF.

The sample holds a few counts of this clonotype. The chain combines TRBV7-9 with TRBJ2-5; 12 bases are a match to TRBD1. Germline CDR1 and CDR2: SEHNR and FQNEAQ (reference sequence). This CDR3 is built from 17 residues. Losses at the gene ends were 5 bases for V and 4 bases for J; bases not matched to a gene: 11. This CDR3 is CASSTGTGGSLRETQYF. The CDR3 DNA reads TGTGCCAGCAGCACGGGGACAGGGGGCTCCCTGAGAGAGACCCAGTACTTC.

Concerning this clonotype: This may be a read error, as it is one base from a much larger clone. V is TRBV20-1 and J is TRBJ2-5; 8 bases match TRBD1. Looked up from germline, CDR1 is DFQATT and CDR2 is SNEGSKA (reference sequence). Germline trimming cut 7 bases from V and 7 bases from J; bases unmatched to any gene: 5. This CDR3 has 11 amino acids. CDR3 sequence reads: CSGDRLGTQYF. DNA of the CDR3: TGCAGTGGGGACAGGCTAGGGACCCAGTACTTC.

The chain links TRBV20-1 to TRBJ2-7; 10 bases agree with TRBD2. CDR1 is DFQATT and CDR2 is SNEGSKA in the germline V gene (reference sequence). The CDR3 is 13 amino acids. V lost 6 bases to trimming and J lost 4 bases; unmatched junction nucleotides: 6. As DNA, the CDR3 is TGCAGTGCAATAGGGACTAGCGTATACGAGCAGTACTTC. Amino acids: CSAIGTSVYEQYF.

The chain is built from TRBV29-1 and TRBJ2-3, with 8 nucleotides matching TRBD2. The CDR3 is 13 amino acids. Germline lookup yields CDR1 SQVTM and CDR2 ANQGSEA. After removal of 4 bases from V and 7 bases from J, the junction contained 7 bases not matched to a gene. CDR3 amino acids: CSVAGGVEHTQYF. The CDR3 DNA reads TGCAGCGTTGCGGGAGGGGTGGAACATACGCAGTATTTT.